These T cell receptor beta chains were read from a single sample in a study of OX40 agonist ivuxolimab in advanced cancers. TCRdb's copy holds only in-frame clones and misses some; the assay was immunoSEQ multiplex PCR. The sample has about 61,000 clones, approximately 90% seen once; the top ten hold around 25%. The sequenced sample was CD4+ or CD8+ T cells sorted from blood, obtained in a trial of the OX40 agonist ivuxolimab. These receptors all come from an adult with an advanced solid tumor such as melanoma, head and neck, liver or kidney cancer. Both conserved end residues are part of each CDR3. The D gene is left open where the match is weak. The size field is filled for only some rows; it gives once, few, many or a size class.

TGTGCCAGCAGTTTTCCGGGACAGGGGGTCACGAGCTCTGGAAACACCATATATTTT	CASSFPGQGVTSSGNTIYF	TRBV28	TRBJ1-3	.	TRBD1
TGTGCCAGTCATTTGGGGACCTTCTATGGCTACACCTTC	CASHLGTFYGYTF	TRBV6-5	TRBJ1-2	.	.
TGTGCCATCAGTGACCCGGAACTGGGACAGGGAGGGGAGACCCAGTACTTC	CAISDPELGQGGETQYF	TRBV10-3	TRBJ2-5	.	TRBD1
TGTGCCAGCAGCTTTGGTCCGGGAGGATACACCGGGGAGCTGTTTTTT	CASSFGPGGYTGELFF	TRBV11-2	TRBJ2-2	.	TRBD2
TGTGCCAGCAGCCTCAAGGTCCGCGGTTTGAACACTGAAGCTTTCTTT	CASSLKVRGLNTEAFF	TRBV7-2	TRBJ1-1	.	.
TGTGCCTGGAGTCCCTATTACTCGGGTGGTACTGAAGCTTTCTTT	CAWSPYYSGGTEAFF	TRBV30	TRBJ1-1	.	.
TGTGCCAGCAGGTCGTTCGAGGGACCCCAAGAGACCCAGTACTTC	CASRSFEGPQETQYF	TRBV7-9	TRBJ2-5	once	.
TGCGCCAGCAGCCAAGAGACTAGCACCCATGAGCAGTTCTTC	CASSQETSTHEQFF	TRBV4-3	TRBJ2-1	.	TRBD2
TGTGCCAGCAGTTACTCGCCGCAGGGTGGCACTGAAGCTTTCTTT	CASSYSPQGGTEAFF	TRBV6-6	TRBJ1-1	.	.
TGTGCCAGCAGAACGGGACAGGCAAGGAGGGACACTGAAGCTTTCTTT	CASRTGQARRDTEAFF	TRBV28	TRBJ1-1	medium-sized	TRBD1
TGTGCCAGCACCCGCGGACAGGGGGTGATAGGGCGCAATCAGCCCCAGCATTTT	CASTRGQGVIGRNQPQHF	TRBV28	TRBJ1-5	.	TRBD1
TGTGCCAGCAGCTTGACAAGCTACGAGCAGTACTTC	CASSLTSYEQYF	TRBV5-4	TRBJ2-7	.	.
TGTGCTAGTGGTTTGGTACCTCCTAGCGGGAGTTCAGAGCAGTTCTTC	CASGLVPPSGSSEQFF	TRBV12-5	TRBJ2-1	.	TRBD2
TGCAGCGTTGAAGGACAGGGCGGGGAGCTGTTTTTT	CSVEGQGGELFF	TRBV29-1	TRBJ2-2	.	TRBD1
TGTGCCAGCGAATCCCGGGACATCAGCTCCTACGAGCAGTACTTC	CASESRDISSYEQYF	TRBV6-1	TRBJ2-7	.	.
TGTGCCTGGATTTCCCAGGGTACCTACAATGAGCAGTTCTTC	CAWISQGTYNEQFF	TRBV30	TRBJ2-1	.	.
TGCAGCGTTGACGGTTTACAGGGCAATCAGCCCCAGCATTTT	CSVDGLQGNQPQHF	TRBV29-1	TRBJ1-5	.	.
TGTGCCAGCAGTGAAGCGCGGTCCTCTCCCAATGAGCAGTTCTTC	CASSEARSSPNEQFF	TRBV6-1	TRBJ2-1	once	.
TGTGCCAGCAGCTCAGGCGGGAGCTCCTACAATGAGCAGTTCTTC	CASSSGGSSYNEQFF	TRBV7-9	TRBJ2-1	once	TRBD2
TGTGCCAGCAGCTTCGGGCTAGCGGTGGGAGAGACCCAGTACTTC	CASSFGLAVGETQYF	TRBV7-2	TRBJ2-5	.	TRBD2
TGTGCCAGCAGTGCGTTCGGGTCTGGAAACACCATATATTTT	CASSAFGSGNTIYF	TRBV6-1	TRBJ1-3	.	.
TGTGCCAGCAGTTTATTCAATGAGCAGTTCTTC	CASSLFNEQFF	TRBV28	TRBJ2-1	once	.
TGCAGCGTCACTGGGGGGAGAAGCACAGATACGCAGTATTTT	CSVTGGRSTDTQYF	TRBV29-1	TRBJ2-3	.	.
TGTGCCAGCAGTTTCGATATGACTAGCACTTACAATGAGCAGTTCTTC	CASSFDMTSTYNEQFF	TRBV27	TRBJ2-1	.	TRBD2
TGTGCCAGCAGACCCATACTCGGATACAATGAGCAGTTCTTC	CASRPILGYNEQFF	TRBV28	TRBJ2-1	.	.